Each of the 4 T cell receptor beta chains below was sequenced from the same sample in a study of OX40 agonist ivuxolimab in advanced cancers. The library was built by means of the immunoSEQ multiplex PCR assay. TCRdb mirrors the immuneACCESS table, restricted to in-frame sequences. Some clones are absent from its copies; in checked studies, under half trace to an unresolved V gene, and the reason for the others is unknown. This sample has approximately 58,000 clones in its table, and around 90% of those were observed once. The ten largest account for less than 0.55% of the sample. The sample was CD4+ or CD8+ T cells sorted from blood, taken in a trial of the OX40 agonist ivuxolimab. Receptors originate from an adult with an advanced solid tumor such as melanoma, head and neck, liver or kidney cancer.

This clone was found once. The chain combines TRBV6-5 with TRBJ2-7, with TRBD2 matching 7 bases. The length of the CDR3 is 16 residues. Trimming at V came to 4 bases and at J to 0 bases, leaving 9 bases not matched to a gene. CDR1 is MNHEY, CDR2 SVGAGI, per germline. The CDR3 region has the DNA TGTGCCAGCAGTTTAGGTTGGCAGCGGGGCTCCTACGAGCAGTACTTC. Amino acids: CASSLGWQRGSYEQYF.

This chain connects TRBV19 to TRBJ2-6, with D tentatively TRBD2 (5 bases). The V and J ends lost 5 bases and 0 bases respectively, with 14 bases between them. The CDR3 has 17 amino acids. Germline V CDR1 and CDR2: LNHDA, SQIVND (reference sequence). The CDR3 is CASSAGGVTSGANVLTF. The CDR3, as DNA: TGTGCCAGTAGTGCGGGTGGGGTAACCTCTGGGGCCAACGTCCTGACTTTC.

The chain uses TRBV18 and TRBJ2-1; either TRBD1 or TRBD2 may fit D (5 bases each). V lost 0 bases and J lost 6, with 18 bases in between. The CDR3 spans 17 residues. Germline CDR1 reads KGHSH; CDR2 reads LQKENI. The CDR3: CASSPPVRGPSGNEQFF. CDR3 DNA sequence: TGTGCCAGCTCACCACCCGTAAGGGGTCCAAGCGGCAATGAGCAGTTCTTC.

This clone was detected once. The CDR3 DNA reads TGTGCCAGCAGCAAAAGTAGGGGACAGGGGGCAAGCGGGGAGCTGTTTTTT. Translation gives CASSKSRGQGASGELFF. This sequence joins TRBV9 and TRBJ2-2; TRBD1 aligns across 12 bases. Trimming cost V 4 bases and J 7 bases; bases outside gene matches: 11. The V gene's germline CDR1 is SGDLS and CDR2 YYNGEE. The CDR3 is made up of 17 amino acids.